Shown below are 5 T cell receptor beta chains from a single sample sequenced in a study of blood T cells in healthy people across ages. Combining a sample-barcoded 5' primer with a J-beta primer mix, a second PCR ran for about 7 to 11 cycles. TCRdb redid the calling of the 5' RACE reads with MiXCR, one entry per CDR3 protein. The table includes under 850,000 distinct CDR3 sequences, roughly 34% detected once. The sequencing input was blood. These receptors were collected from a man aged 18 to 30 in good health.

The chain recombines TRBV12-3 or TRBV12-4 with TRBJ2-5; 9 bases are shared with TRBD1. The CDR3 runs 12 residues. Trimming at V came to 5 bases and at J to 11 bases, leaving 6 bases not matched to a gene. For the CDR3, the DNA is TGTGCCAGCAGTCCTCGGACAGGGGTGCAGTACTTC. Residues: CASSPRTGVQYF.

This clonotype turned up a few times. CDR3 sequence (DNA): TGTGCCACCAGCAAGGACAGGGAAGCTTCACCCCTCCACTTT. Residues: CATSKDREASPLHF. The rearrangement joins TRBV15 to TRBJ1-6, with 8 bases identical to TRBD1. Losses at the gene ends were 4 bases for V and 9 bases for J; bases not matched to a gene: 5. Germline V lookup: CDR1 LNHNV, CDR2 YYDKDF (reference sequence). The CDR3 consists of 14 residues.

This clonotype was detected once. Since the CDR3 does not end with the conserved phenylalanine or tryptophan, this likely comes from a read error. The CDR3 sequence is CSATQGFGYTY. In nucleotides, the CDR3 is TGCAGTGCAACACAGGGGTTTGGCTACACCTAC. The genes are TRBV20-1 and TRBJ1-2, with TRBD1 identical over 7 bases. Germline V lookup: CDR1 DFQATT, CDR2 SNEGSKA (reference sequence). The CDR3 is 11 residues long. Trimming at V came to 6 bases and at J to 7 bases, leaving 5 bases not matched to a gene.

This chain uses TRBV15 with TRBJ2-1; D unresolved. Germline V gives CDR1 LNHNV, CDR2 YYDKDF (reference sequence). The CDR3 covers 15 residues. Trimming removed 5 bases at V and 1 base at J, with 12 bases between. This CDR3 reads CATSDSVKSYNEQFF. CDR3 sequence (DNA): TGTGCCACCAGCGACTCGGTTAAGTCCTACAATGAGCAGTTCTTC.

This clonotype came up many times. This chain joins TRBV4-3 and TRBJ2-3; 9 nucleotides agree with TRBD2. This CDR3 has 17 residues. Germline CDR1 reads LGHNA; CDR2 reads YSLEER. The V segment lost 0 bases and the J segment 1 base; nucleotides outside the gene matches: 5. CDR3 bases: TGCGCCAGCAGCCAAGAGGTTTCTAGCGGGGGCACAGATACGCAGTATTTT. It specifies CASSQEVSSGGTDTQYF.